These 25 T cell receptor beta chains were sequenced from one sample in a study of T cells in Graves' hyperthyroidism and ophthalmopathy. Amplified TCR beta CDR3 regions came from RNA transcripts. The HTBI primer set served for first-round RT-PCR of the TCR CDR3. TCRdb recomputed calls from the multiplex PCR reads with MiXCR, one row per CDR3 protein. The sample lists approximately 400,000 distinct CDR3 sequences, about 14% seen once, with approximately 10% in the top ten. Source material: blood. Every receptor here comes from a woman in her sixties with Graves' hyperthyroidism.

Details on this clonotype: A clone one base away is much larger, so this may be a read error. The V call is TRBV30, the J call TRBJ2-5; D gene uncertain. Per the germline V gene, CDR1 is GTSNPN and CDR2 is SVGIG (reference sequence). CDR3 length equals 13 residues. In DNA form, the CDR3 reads TGTGCCTGGAGTAGGTCGGGCCAAGAGACCCCGTACTTC. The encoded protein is CAWSRSGQETPYF.

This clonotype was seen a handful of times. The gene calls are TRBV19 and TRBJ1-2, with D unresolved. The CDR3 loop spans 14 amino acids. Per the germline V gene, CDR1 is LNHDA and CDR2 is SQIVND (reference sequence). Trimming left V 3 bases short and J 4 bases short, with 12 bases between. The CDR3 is CASSIGTAAYGYTF. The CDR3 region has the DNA TGTGCCAGTAGTATTGGCACGGCTGCCTATGGCTACACCTTC.

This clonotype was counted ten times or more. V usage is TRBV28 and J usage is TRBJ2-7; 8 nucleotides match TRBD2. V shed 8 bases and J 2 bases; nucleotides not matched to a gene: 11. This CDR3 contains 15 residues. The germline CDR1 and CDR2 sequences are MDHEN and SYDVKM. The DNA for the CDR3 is TGTGCCAGCCCCGGGCCACTAGCGGAGACCTACGAGCAGTACTTC. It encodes CASPGPLAETYEQYF.

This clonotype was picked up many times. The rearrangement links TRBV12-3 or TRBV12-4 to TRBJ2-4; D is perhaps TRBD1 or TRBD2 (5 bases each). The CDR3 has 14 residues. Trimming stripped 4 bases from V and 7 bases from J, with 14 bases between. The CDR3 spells CASSSAGRGNIQYF. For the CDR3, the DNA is TGTGCCAGCAGTTCCGCGGGTCGGGGCAACATTCAGTACTTC.

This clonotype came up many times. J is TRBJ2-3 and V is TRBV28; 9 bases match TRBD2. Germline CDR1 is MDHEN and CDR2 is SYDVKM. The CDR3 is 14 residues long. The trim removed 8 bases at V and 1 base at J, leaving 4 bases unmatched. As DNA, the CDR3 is TGTGCCAGCGCGGGGGGGGGGCGCACAGATACGCAGTATTTT. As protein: CASAGGGRTDTQYF.

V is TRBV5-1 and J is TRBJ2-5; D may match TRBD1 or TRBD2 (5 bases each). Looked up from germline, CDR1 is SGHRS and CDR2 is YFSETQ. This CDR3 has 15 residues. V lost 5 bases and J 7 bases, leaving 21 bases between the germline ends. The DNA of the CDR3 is TGCGCCAGCAGTTATGGGACGGCCTCCCGTGGGACCCAGTACTTC. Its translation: CASSYGTASRGTQYF.

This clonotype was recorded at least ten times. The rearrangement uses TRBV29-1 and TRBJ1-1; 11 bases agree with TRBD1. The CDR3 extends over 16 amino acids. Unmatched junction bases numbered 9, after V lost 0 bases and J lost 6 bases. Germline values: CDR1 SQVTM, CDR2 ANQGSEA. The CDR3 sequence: CSVEDHRGQGAAEAFF. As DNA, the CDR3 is TGCAGCGTTGAAGATCATAGAGGACAGGGGGCGGCTGAAGCTTTCTTT.

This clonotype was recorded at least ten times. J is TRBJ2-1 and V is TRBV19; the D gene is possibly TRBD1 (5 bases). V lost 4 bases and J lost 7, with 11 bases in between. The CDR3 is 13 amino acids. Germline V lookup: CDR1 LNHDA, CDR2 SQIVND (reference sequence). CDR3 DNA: TGTGCCAGTAGTAGCAGGGTCCAGAATGAGCAGTTCTTC. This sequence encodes CASSSRVQNEQFF.

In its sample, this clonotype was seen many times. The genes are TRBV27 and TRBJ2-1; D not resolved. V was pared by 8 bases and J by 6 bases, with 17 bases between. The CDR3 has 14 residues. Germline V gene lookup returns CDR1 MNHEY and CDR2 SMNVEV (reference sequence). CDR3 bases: TGTGCCAGCCTCGGTTTTGATAGTGCCAATGAGCAGTTCTTC. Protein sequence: CASLGFDSANEQFF.

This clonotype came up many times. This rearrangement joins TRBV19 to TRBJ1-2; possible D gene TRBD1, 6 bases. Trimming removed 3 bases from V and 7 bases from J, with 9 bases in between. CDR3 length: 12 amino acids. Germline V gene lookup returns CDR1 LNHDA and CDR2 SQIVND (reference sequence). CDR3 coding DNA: TGTGCCAGTAGTATCCCCAGGGGTGGCTACACCTTC. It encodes CASSIPRGGYTF.

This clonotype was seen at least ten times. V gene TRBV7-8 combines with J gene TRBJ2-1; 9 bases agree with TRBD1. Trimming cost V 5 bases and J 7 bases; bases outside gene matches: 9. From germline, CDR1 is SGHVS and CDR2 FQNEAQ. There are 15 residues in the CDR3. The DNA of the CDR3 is TGTGCCAGCAGCCGTAAAGGGACAGGGTGGAATGAGCAGTTCTTC. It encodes CASSRKGTGWNEQFF.

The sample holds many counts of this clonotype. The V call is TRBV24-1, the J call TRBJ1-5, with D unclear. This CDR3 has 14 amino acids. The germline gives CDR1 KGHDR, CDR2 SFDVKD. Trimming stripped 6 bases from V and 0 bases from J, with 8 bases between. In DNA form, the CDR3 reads TGTGCCACCAGTCCTGGGAATAGCAATCAGCCCCAGCATTTT. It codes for CATSPGNSNQPQHF.

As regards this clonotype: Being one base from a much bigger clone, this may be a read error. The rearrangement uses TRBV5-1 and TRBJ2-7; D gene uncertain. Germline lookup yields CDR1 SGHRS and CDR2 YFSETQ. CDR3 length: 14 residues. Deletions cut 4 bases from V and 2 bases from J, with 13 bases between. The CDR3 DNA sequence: TGCGCCAGCAGCCCAAGACTCTTAGCCTACGAGCAGTACTTC. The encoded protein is CASSPRLLAYEQYF.

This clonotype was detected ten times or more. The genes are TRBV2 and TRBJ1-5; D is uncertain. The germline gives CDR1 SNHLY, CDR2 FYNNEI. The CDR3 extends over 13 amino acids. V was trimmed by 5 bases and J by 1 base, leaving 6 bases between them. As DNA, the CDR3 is TGTGCCAGCAGTTCGGACAGCAATCAGCCCCAGCATTTT. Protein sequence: CASSSDSNQPQHF.

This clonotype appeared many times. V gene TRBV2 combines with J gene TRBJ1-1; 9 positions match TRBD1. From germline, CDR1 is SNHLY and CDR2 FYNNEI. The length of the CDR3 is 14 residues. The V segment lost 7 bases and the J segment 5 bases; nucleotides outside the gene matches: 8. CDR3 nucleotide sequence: TGTGCCAGCACTGGGACAGGGATGGGAACTGAAGCTTTCTTT. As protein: CASTGTGMGTEAFF.

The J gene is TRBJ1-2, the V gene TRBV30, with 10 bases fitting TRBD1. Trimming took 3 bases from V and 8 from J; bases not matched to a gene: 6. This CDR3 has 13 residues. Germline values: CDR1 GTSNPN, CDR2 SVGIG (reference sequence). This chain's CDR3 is CAWSGTGATGYTF. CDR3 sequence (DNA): TGTGCCTGGAGCGGGACAGGGGCGACCGGCTACACCTTC.

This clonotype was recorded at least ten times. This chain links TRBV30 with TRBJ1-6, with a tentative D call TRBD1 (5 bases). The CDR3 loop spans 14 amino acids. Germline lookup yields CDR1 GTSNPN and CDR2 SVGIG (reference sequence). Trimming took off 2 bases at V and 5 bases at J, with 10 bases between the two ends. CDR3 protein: CAWSSGQDNSPLHF. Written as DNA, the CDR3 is TGTGCCTGGAGTTCGGGGCAGGATAATTCACCCCTCCACTTT.

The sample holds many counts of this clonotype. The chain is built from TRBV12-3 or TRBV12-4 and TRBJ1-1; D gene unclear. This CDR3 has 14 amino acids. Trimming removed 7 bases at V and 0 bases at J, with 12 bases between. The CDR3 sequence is CASKGLVLNTEAFF. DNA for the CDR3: TGTGCCAGCAAGGGTTTGGTTCTGAACACTGAAGCTTTCTTT.

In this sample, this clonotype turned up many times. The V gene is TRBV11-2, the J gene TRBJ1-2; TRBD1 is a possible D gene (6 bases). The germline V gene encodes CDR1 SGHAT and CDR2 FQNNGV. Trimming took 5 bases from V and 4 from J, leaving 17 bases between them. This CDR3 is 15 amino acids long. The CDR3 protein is CASSRAWGASYGYTF. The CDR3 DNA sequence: TGTGCCAGCAGCCGGGCGTGGGGGGCGAGCTATGGCTACACCTTC.

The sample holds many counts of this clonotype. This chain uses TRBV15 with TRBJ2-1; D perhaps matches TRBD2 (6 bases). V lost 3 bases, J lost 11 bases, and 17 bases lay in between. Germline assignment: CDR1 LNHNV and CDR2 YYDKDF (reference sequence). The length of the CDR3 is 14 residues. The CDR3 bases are TGTGCCACCAGCAGCCGGGACTCCCCAGGCAAGCAGTTCTTC. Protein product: CATSSRDSPGKQFF. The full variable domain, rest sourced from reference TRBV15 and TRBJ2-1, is DAMVIQNPRYQVTQFGKPVTLSCSQTLNHNVMYWYQQKSSQAPKLLFHYYDKDFNNEADTPDNFQSRRPNTSFCFLDIRSPGLGDTAMYLCATSSRDSPGKQFFGPGTRLTVL.

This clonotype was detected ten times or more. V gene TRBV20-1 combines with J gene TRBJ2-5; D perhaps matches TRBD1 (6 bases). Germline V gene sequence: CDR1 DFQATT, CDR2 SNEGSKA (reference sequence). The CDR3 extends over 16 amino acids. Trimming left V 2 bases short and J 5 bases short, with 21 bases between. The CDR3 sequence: CSARSSRDTGWETQYF. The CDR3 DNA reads TGCAGTGCTAGATCCAGCAGGGACACCGGCTGGGAGACCCAGTACTTC.

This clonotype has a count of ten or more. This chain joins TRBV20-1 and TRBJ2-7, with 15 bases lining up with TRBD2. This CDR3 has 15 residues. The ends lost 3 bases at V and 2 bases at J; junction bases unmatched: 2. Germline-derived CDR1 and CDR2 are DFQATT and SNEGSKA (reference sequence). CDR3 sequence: CSARGLAGGTYEQYF. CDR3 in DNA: TGCAGTGCTAGGGGACTAGCGGGAGGAACCTACGAGCAGTACTTC.

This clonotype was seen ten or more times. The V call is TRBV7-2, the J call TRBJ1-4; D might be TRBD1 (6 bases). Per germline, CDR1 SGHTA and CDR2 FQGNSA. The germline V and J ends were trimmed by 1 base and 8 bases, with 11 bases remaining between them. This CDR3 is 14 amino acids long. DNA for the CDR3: TGTGCCAGCAGCTTAGTAGGGGGGCTCGAAAAACTGTTTTTT. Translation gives CASSLVGGLEKLFF.

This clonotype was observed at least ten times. DNA of the CDR3: TGTGCCTCTCTTGAACGGGCGGTTACAGATACGCAGTATTTT. It codes for CASLERAVTDTQYF. This sequence joins TRBV12-3 or TRBV12-4 and TRBJ2-3; no firm D call. Trimming stripped 11 bases from V and 3 bases from J, with 18 bases between. The CDR3 consists of 14 residues.

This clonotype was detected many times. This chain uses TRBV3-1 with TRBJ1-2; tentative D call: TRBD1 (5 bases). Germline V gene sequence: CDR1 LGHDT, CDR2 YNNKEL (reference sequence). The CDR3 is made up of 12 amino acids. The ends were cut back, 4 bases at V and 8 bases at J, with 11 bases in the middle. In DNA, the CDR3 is TGTGCCAGCAGCCCCCGGCAGGGAGGCTACACCTTC. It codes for CASSPRQGGYTF.